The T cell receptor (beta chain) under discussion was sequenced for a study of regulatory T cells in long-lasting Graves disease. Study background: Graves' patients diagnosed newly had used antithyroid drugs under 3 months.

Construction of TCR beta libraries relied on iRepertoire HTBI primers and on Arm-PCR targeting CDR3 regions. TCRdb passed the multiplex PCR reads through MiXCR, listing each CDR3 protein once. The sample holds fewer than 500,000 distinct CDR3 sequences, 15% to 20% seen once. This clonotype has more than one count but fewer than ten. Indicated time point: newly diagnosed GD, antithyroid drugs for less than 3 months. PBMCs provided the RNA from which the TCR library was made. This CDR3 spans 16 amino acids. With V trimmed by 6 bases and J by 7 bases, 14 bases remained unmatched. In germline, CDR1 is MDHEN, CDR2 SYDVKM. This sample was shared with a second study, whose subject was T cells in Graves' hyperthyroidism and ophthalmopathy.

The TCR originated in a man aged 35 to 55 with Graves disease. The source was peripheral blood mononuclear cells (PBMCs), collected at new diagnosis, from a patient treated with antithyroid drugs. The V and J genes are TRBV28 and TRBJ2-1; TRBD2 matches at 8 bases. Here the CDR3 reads CASSQLGAGGRNEQFF. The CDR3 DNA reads TGTGCCAGCAGCCAGTTGGGGGCGGGAGGAAGGAATGAGCAGTTCTTC.